Below are 32 T cell receptor beta chains sequenced from a single sample in a study of blood T cell dynamics during melanoma immunotherapy. The time point here: week 3, after first cycle of checkpoint inhibitor. Profiling relied on immunoSEQ multiplex PCR, and the TCRdb table lists in-frame clones only, not all of them. The sample records 15,000 or so clones, 87% being singletons. The specimen comprised blood, sampled from a patient treated with checkpoint blockade. The receptors here all came from a human donor with melanoma.

The chain carries TRBV19 and TRBJ1-1; 7 nucleotides line up with TRBD1. Trimming at V came to 7 bases and at J to 5 bases, leaving 7 bases not matched to a gene. The CDR3 spans 13 residues. The germline gives CDR1 LNHDA, CDR2 SQIVND (reference sequence). The CDR3 sequence is CASTHKGQTEAFF. The CDR3 nucleotides are TGTGCCAGTACCCACAAGGGACAGACTGAAGCTTTCTTT.

The genes are TRBV4-1 and TRBJ2-1; D perhaps matches TRBD2 (6 bases). The germline CDR1 and CDR2 sequences are MGHRA and YSYEKL. This CDR3 comprises 15 residues. With 1 base removed from V and 6 bases from J, the gap between germline ends came to 13 bases. The CDR3 DNA is TGCGCCAGCAGCCAAGCCGGGACTCCGTTCAATGAGCAGTTCTTC. Translating gives CASSQAGTPFNEQFF.

V and J are TRBV5-1 and TRBJ2-6; D is undetermined. V was trimmed by 4 bases and J by 0 bases, leaving 11 bases between them. Germline V gene lookup returns CDR1 SGHRS and CDR2 YFSETQ. This CDR3 region has 16 residues. The CDR3 DNA sequence: TGCGCCAGCAGCCCACCTACGGGCTCTGGGGCCAACGTCCTGACTTTC. It encodes CASSPPTGSGANVLTF.

This clone appeared a few times. This chain links TRBV29-1 with TRBJ1-2; no firm D call. Germline V lookup: CDR1 SQVTM, CDR2 ANQGSEA. V lost 1 base, J lost 6 bases, and 12 bases lay in between. This CDR3 region has 13 residues. CDR3 sequence (DNA): TGCAGCGTTGAAGTATTGGAGAAGGATGGCTACACCTTC. The encoded protein is CSVEVLEKDGYTF.

This clone has just one count. The chain couples TRBV5-1 to TRBJ2-1; D call uncertain. Trimming cost V 4 bases and J 0 bases, with 14 bases left between them. Germline V gene sequence: CDR1 SGHRS, CDR2 YFSETQ. The CDR3 runs 16 residues. The CDR3 loop reads CASSERTASSYNEQFF. CDR3 sequence (DNA): TGCGCCAGCAGCGAAAGGACCGCGAGCTCCTACAATGAGCAGTTCTTC. The full variable domain, rest sourced from reference TRBV5-1 and TRBJ2-1, is KAGVTQTPRYLIKTRGQQVTLSCSPISGHRSVSWYQQTPGQGLQFLFEYFSETQRNKGNFPGRFSGRQFSNSRSEMNVSTLELGDSALYLCASSERTASSYNEQFFGPGTRLTVL.

The chain couples TRBV28 to TRBJ2-1, with D perhaps TRBD1 or TRBD2 (6 bases each). There are 15 residues in the CDR3. From germline, CDR1 is MDHEN and CDR2 SYDVKM. Between the trimmed V and J ends, which lost 8 bases and 7 bases, there was a span of 21 bases. The CDR3 reads CASRGFGGANNEQFF. CDR3 coding DNA: TGTGCCAGCCGGGGGTTTGGGGGCGCAAATAATGAGCAGTTCTTC.

The rearrangement links TRBV4-1 to TRBJ1-2; 7 bases match TRBD1. This CDR3 spans 18 amino acids. V lost 0 bases to trimming and J lost 7 bases; unmatched junction nucleotides: 17. Germline values: CDR1 MGHRA, CDR2 YSYEKL. The CDR3 region is CASSQDGAPRGGDFGYTF. Written as DNA, the CDR3 is TGCGCCAGCAGCCAAGATGGGGCCCCCAGAGGGGGCGATTTTGGCTACACCTTC.

CDR3: CASSQGRWSTEAFF. The CDR3 nucleotides read TGCGCCAGCAGCCAAGGTCGTTGGAGCACTGAAGCTTTCTTT. The chain links TRBV4-3 to TRBJ1-1; no definite D call. V was shortened by 1 base and J by 4 bases, with 10 bases between the two germline ends. Germline values: CDR1 LGHNA, CDR2 YSLEER. The CDR3 loop spans 14 amino acids.

CDR3 sequence (DNA): TGTGCCAGCAGCTCGGAAGGGTCGGGGGCCAAAAACATTCAGTACTTC. Translation gives CASSSEGSGAKNIQYF. The chain has TRBV5-4 and TRBJ2-4; maybe TRBD2 (5 bases). The V end was cut by 3 bases, the J end by 1 base, with 14 bases between. The CDR3 sequence is 16 residues long. Germline V CDR1 and CDR2: SGHNT, YYREEE (reference sequence).

The chain has TRBV18 and TRBJ1-1, with D possibly matching TRBD1 (5 bases). The V gene lost 3 bases and the J gene lost 3 bases, with 17 bases spanning the gap. The germline V gene has CDR1 KGHSH and CDR2 LQKENI. The CDR3 covers 16 residues. Written as DNA, the CDR3 is TGTGCCAGCTCACCGGTCCGTGGGGCTGGGGACACTGAAGCTTTCTTT. Protein product: CASSPVRGAGDTEAFF.

V gene TRBV9 combines with J gene TRBJ1-4; perhaps TRBD1 as D (5 bases). The CDR3 has 14 amino acids. Germline loops: CDR1 SGDLS, CDR2 YYNGEE. V lost 3 bases, J lost 4 bases, and 10 bases lay in between. The CDR3 protein is CASSETVINEKLFF. In nucleotides, the CDR3 is TGTGCCAGCAGCGAGACAGTTATTAATGAAAAACTGTTTTTT.

The CDR3 nucleotides are TGTGCCAGTAGTATCTACCACCAGGGTGTGACTAATGAGCAGTTCTTC. Its translation: CASSIYHQGVTNEQFF. V usage is TRBV19 and J usage is TRBJ2-1, with D tentatively TRBD1 (5 bases). This CDR3 is built from 16 residues. The germline CDR1 and CDR2 sequences are LNHDA and SQIVND (reference sequence). The V end lost 3 bases, the J end lost 7 bases, and 19 bases lay between the germline ends.

The chain joins TRBV28 to TRBJ2-7; perhaps TRBD2 as D (6 bases). V lost 6 bases to trimming and J lost 6 bases, with 15 bases between them. Germline V CDR1 and CDR2: MDHEN, SYDVKM. CDR3 length: 13 amino acids. CDR3 protein: CASRPGTLTEQYF. For the CDR3, the DNA is TGTGCCAGCAGGCCCGGGACTCTAACCGAGCAGTACTTC. Combining the CDR3 with reference TRBV28 and TRBJ2-7 gives the whole variable domain DVKVTQSSRYLVKRTGEKVFLECVQDMDHENMFWYRQDPGLGLRLIYFSYDVKMKEKGDIPEGYSVSREKKERFSLILESASTNQTSMYLCASRPGTLTEQYFGPGTRLTVT.

Only one count was recorded for this clone. The chain is built from TRBV15 and TRBJ1-2; 8 nucleotides line up with TRBD1. The V segment lost 0 bases and the J segment 6 bases; nucleotides outside the gene matches: 6. The CDR3 is 15 residues long. Germline loops: CDR1 LNHNV, CDR2 YYDKDF (reference sequence). CDR3 nucleotide sequence: TGTGCCACCAGCAGAGATTGGGACAGGAGGAATGGCTACACCTTC. This gives the protein CATSRDWDRRNGYTF. The variable domain in full, completed from reference TRBV15 and TRBJ1-2, reads DAMVIQNPRYQVTQFGKPVTLSCSQTLNHNVMYWYQQKSSQAPKLLFHYYDKDFNNEADTPDNFQSRRPNTSFCFLDIRSPGLGDTAMYLCATSRDWDRRNGYTFGSGTRLTVV.

The chain carries TRBV5-1 and TRBJ1-4, with 8 bases that match TRBD1. The CDR3 extends over 15 amino acids. CDR1 SGHRS and CDR2 YFSETQ come from the germline V gene. The V segment lost 4 bases and the J segment 7 bases; nucleotides outside the gene matches: 9. The CDR3 DNA sequence: TGCGCCAGCAGCCAATTGCAGGGGGCAGGTGAAAAACTGTTTTTT. Encoded protein: CASSQLQGAGEKLFF.

The DNA for the CDR3 is TGTGCCAGCAAGACCGGGACGGCGAACACCGGGGAGCTGTTTTTT. Residues: CASKTGTANTGELFF. V gene TRBV28 combines with J gene TRBJ2-2; D possibly uses TRBD1 or TRBD2 (5 bases each). CDR1 MDHEN and CDR2 SYDVKM come from the germline V gene. With 7 bases removed from V and 0 bases from J, the gap between germline ends came to 12 bases. The CDR3 extends over 15 amino acids.

The chain combines TRBV9 with TRBJ1-2, with 7 bases identical to TRBD1. The J segment lost 8 bases and the V segment lost 0 bases, leaving 4 bases of the junction unmatched. The CDR3 consists of 13 residues. CDR1 is SGDLS and CDR2 is YYNGEE in the germline V gene. The CDR3 loop is CASSVGEGGGYTF. The CDR3 coding sequence is TGTGCCAGCAGCGTAGGGGAAGGGGGCGGCTACACCTTC.

This chain links TRBV9 with TRBJ1-1; 9 bases fit TRBD1. The CDR3 is 15 amino acids. Germline V gene sequence: CDR1 SGDLS, CDR2 YYNGEE. With 4 bases clipped from V and 2 bases from J, the junction kept 6 bases outside the gene matches. Here the CDR3 reads CASSISTGGNTEAFF. The DNA of the CDR3 is TGTGCCAGCAGCATAAGTACAGGGGGCAACACTGAAGCTTTCTTT.

This sequence joins TRBV28 and TRBJ2-4, with TRBD1 matching over 8 bases. Germline lookup yields CDR1 MDHEN and CDR2 SYDVKM. V shed 2 bases and J 4 bases; nucleotides not matched to a gene: 4. The CDR3 is 15 residues long. The CDR3 sequence: CASSLTGGGKNIQYF. CDR3 DNA sequence: TGTGCCAGCAGTTTAACAGGGGGTGGGAAAAACATTCAGTACTTC. Filled out from reference TRBV28 and TRBJ2-4, the complete variable domain reads DVKVTQSSRYLVKRTGEKVFLECVQDMDHENMFWYRQDPGLGLRLIYFSYDVKMKEKGDIPEGYSVSREKKERFSLILESASTNQTSMYLCASSLTGGGKNIQYFGAGTRLSVL.

CDR3 loop: CASSVKQGSSEAFF. CDR3 nucleotide sequence: TGTGCCAGCAGCGTAAAACAGGGTTCGAGCGAAGCTTTCTTT. The V gene is TRBV7-9, the J gene TRBJ1-1; possibly TRBD1 for D (6 bases). Trimming removed 5 bases at V and 8 bases at J, with 18 bases between. Germline CDR1 reads SEHNR; CDR2 reads FQNEAQ (reference sequence). The CDR3 is 14 residues long. The full variable domain, completed using reference TRBV7-9 and TRBJ1-1, is DTGVSQNPRHKITKRGQNVTFRCDPISEHNRLYWYRQTLGQGPEFLTYFQNEAQLEKSRLLSDRFSAERPKGSFSTLEIQRTEQGDSAMYLCASSVKQGSSEAFFGQGTRLTVV.

This chain's CDR3 is CASSLRRFGGGSGNTIYF. The CDR3 DNA sequence: TGTGCCAGCAGCTTACGGAGGTTTGGGGGTGGCTCTGGAAACACCATATATTTT. The V call is TRBV7-8, the J call TRBJ1-3; possibly TRBD1 for D (5 bases). The CDR3 spans 18 residues. The germline CDR1 and CDR2 sequences are SGHVS and FQNEAQ. Trimming removed 2 bases from V and 0 bases from J, with 17 bases in between.

V is TRBV30 and J is TRBJ2-1, with D tentatively TRBD1 or TRBD2 (7 bases each). The V end lost 1 base, the J end lost 6 bases, and 19 bases lay between the germline ends. The CDR3 sequence is 16 residues long. Germline V gene lookup returns CDR1 GTSNPN and CDR2 SVGIG (reference sequence). DNA of the CDR3: TGTGCCTGGAGTGCCCCAGGGGGAGGGCGACGCAATGAGCAGTTCTTC. This sequence encodes CAWSAPGGGRRNEQFF.

This clone was recorded only once. This chain connects TRBV7-2 to TRBJ2-6; a possible D gene is TRBD2 (6 bases). Per the germline V gene, CDR1 is SGHTA and CDR2 is FQGNSA. Between the trimmed V and J ends, which lost 1 base and 0 bases, there was a span of 7 bases. The CDR3 contains 16 residues. This CDR3 is CASSLGRGSGANVLTF. CDR3 sequence (DNA): TGTGCCAGCAGCTTAGGGAGGGGCTCTGGGGCCAACGTCCTGACTTTC.

This clone was seen just once. V and J are TRBV6-5 and TRBJ2-7; TRBD1 is a possible D gene (6 bases). The germline V gene encodes CDR1 MNHEY and CDR2 SVGAGI. The CDR3 is 14 residues long. V lost 2 bases to trimming and J lost 1 base, with 9 bases between them. CDR3 region: CASSYTGKSYEQYF. The CDR3 region has the DNA TGTGCCAGCAGTTACACAGGGAAGTCCTACGAGCAGTACTTC.

The chain links TRBV29-1 to TRBJ2-7, with 7 bases matching TRBD2. CDR1 is SQVTM, CDR2 ANQGSEA, per germline. CDR3 size: 14 residues. With V trimmed by 3 bases and J by 2 bases, 7 bases remained unmatched. Here the CDR3 reads CSVDGGVSTYEQYF. CDR3 DNA sequence: TGCAGCGTTGATGGGGGGGTTTCAACCTACGAGCAGTACTTC.

The J gene is TRBJ2-3, the V gene TRBV18, with a weak D call TRBD2 (6 bases). Trimming cost V 2 bases and J 2 bases, with 14 bases left between them. Germline CDR1 is KGHSH and CDR2 is LQKENI. The CDR3 sequence is 16 residues long. This CDR3 is CASSPGTERATDTQYF. The CDR3 DNA follows: TGTGCCAGCTCACCAGGGACGGAGCGGGCCACAGATACGCAGTATTTT. The entire variable domain, with the rest obtained from reference TRBV18 and TRBJ2-3, is as follows: NAGVMQNPRHLVRRRGQEARLRCSPMKGHSHVYWYRQLPEEGLKFMVYLQKENIIDESGMPKERFSAEFPKEGPSILRIQQVVRGDSAAYFCASSPGTERATDTQYFGPGTRLTVL.

The chain uses TRBV21-1 and TRBJ1-5; the table's D call, TRBD1, was not checked against the DNA. TRBV21-1 is a documented pseudogene. This CDR3 comprises 15 residues. The CDR3 reads CASSKRYRGNQPQHF. The CDR3 DNA sequence: TGTGCCAGCAGCAAACGATACAGGGGTAATCAGCCCCAGCATTTT.

CDR3 residues: CASRSRQGEGYTF. For the CDR3, the DNA is TGTGCCAGCAGGTCTCGTCAGGGGGAAGGCTACACCTTC. The chain has TRBV7-9 and TRBJ1-2; 7 nucleotides line up with TRBD1. Germline V CDR1 and CDR2: SEHNR, FQNEAQ (reference sequence). V trimming: 6 bases; J trimming: 8 bases; junction bases outside the gene matches: 9. The CDR3 totals 13 residues.

This chain connects TRBV7-9 to TRBJ1-3; the match to TRBD1 covers 9 bases. The CDR3 sequence is 17 residues long. Trimming removed 5 bases from V and 5 bases from J; junction bases left unmatched: 13. Germline lookup yields CDR1 SEHNR and CDR2 FQNEAQ (reference sequence). The CDR3 reads CASSPRPGTGQRNTIYF. The CDR3 DNA reads TGTGCCAGCAGCCCTCGTCCCGGGACAGGGCAGAGAAACACCATATATTTT.

The chain links TRBV7-2 to TRBJ2-5; TRBD2 is a possible D gene (6 bases). V lost 1 base, J lost 3 bases, and 12 bases lay in between. Germline CDR1 is SGHTA and CDR2 is FQGNSA. The CDR3 contains 15 residues. The CDR3 sequence: CASSLGLVRKETQYF. In DNA, the CDR3 is TGTGCCAGCAGCTTAGGACTAGTAAGGAAAGAGACCCAGTACTTC.

The rearrangement uses TRBV28 and TRBJ1-4; D is unclear. Germline-derived CDR1 and CDR2 are MDHEN and SYDVKM. Deletions cut 5 bases from V and 4 bases from J, with 17 bases between. The CDR3 sequence is 16 residues long. The DNA of the CDR3 is TGTGCCAGCAGTGACATAGCCGGGAGCGGTAATGAAAAACTGTTTTTT. It encodes CASSDIAGSGNEKLFF.

This clone was found once. The CDR3: CASSRTGFEKLFF. The CDR3, as DNA: TGTGCCAGCAGTCGCACGGGTTTTGAAAAACTGTTTTTT. This sequence joins TRBV2 and TRBJ1-4; D is unresolved. The CDR3 length is 13 residues. Trimming shortened V by 5 bases and J by 7 bases, and 11 bases separated the two germline ends. CDR1 and CDR2 (germline): SNHLY, FYNNEI.